These 29 T cell receptor beta chains came from one sample sequenced in a study of blood T cell repertoires in COVID-19. Here immunoSEQ multiplex PCR was the method, and the copy in TCRdb shows in-frame clones only, minus some. This table holds approximately 37,000 clones, around 87% found once. The specimen sequenced was peripheral blood. The receptors shown here come from a man aged 80 or over with active COVID-19.

The chain combines TRBV5-5 with TRBJ1-1; 7 nucleotides match TRBD1. The CDR3 has 14 residues. V shed 4 bases, J shed 5 bases, and the junction held 8 bases outside the gene matches. Germline-derived CDR1 and CDR2 are SGHKS and YYEKEE (reference sequence). CDR3 protein: CASSLGTARTEAFF. The CDR3, as DNA: TGTGCCAGCAGCCTTGGGACAGCACGGACTGAAGCTTTCTTT.

The chain couples TRBV4-3 to TRBJ2-3, with TRBD2 as a possible D gene (5 bases). The V end was cut by 2 bases, the J end by 7 bases, with 13 bases between. CDR3 size: 14 residues. Per the germline V gene, CDR1 is LGHNA and CDR2 is YSLEER. CDR3: CASSQPGVANTQYF. Written as DNA, the CDR3 is TGCGCCAGCAGCCAACCCGGGGTCGCAAATACGCAGTATTTT.

The rearrangement joins TRBV27 to TRBJ2-6, with D possibly TRBD1 on 5 matching bases. This CDR3 has 12 amino acids. Germline V gene data show CDR1 as MNHEY and CDR2 as SMNVEV (reference sequence). Trimming removed 2 bases from V and 12 bases from J, with 8 bases in between. CDR3 in amino acids: CASSLTGSVLTF. The CDR3 region has the DNA TGTGCCAGCAGTTTAACAGGTAGCGTCCTGACTTTC.

The table lists this clone with a count of one. The chain uses TRBV11-2 and TRBJ1-6; 10 positions agree with TRBD1. The germline V gene has CDR1 SGHAT and CDR2 FQNNGV. After removal of 5 bases from V and 7 bases from J, the junction contained 8 bases not matched to a gene. The CDR3 is 16 amino acids. The CDR3 sequence: CASSPWTGQGNSPLHF. The CDR3 DNA reads as TGTGCCAGCAGCCCCTGGACGGGACAGGGGAATTCACCCCTCCACTTT.

This rearrangement joins TRBV11-3 to TRBJ2-2; D may be TRBD2 (5 bases). The CDR3 has 18 residues. Trimming pared 0 bases from V and 6 bases from J, leaving 20 bases between. CDR1 is SGHNT, CDR2 YENEEA, per germline. The CDR3 loop is CASSLEGGAIGVAGELFF. CDR3 DNA sequence: TGTGCCAGCAGCTTAGAGGGCGGTGCAATCGGGGTTGCCGGGGAGCTGTTTTTT.

The chain links TRBV12-3 or TRBV12-4 to TRBJ1-5, with TRBD1 as a possible D gene (6 bases). The CDR3 runs to 13 residues. V lost 6 bases to trimming and J lost 6 bases, with 12 bases between them. The CDR3 DNA reads as TGTGCCAGCAGCGGTGGACAGTTTCAGCCCCAGCATTTT. It codes for CASSGGQFQPQHF.

This chain links TRBV7-9 with TRBJ2-7; the match to TRBD1 covers 9 bases. Losses at the gene ends were 5 bases for V and 5 bases for J; bases not matched to a gene: 10. Looked up from germline, CDR1 is SEHNR and CDR2 is FQNEAQ (reference sequence). The CDR3 runs to 15 residues. In nucleotides, the CDR3 is TGTGCCAGCAGCCAGGGACAGGGAGCGCAGAACGAGCAGTACTTC. This gives the protein CASSQGQGAQNEQYF.

The rearrangement joins TRBV18 to TRBJ2-1; 9 bases fit TRBD2. This CDR3 contains 16 residues. Germline loops: CDR1 KGHSH, CDR2 LQKENI. V lost 1 base to trimming and J lost 7 bases; unmatched junction nucleotides: 8. The CDR3 spells CASSPRSASGANEQFF. CDR3 sequence (DNA): TGTGCCAGCTCACCACGTTCGGCTAGCGGGGCAAATGAGCAGTTCTTC.

This clone was recorded once. The chain joins TRBV18 to TRBJ1-5; D possibly corresponds to TRBD1 (5 bases). CDR1 is KGHSH, CDR2 LQKENI, per germline. The germline V and J ends were trimmed by 6 bases and 2 bases, with 14 bases remaining between them. The CDR3 spans 15 residues. CDR3 residues: CASSLGARGNQPQHF. DNA for the CDR3: TGTGCCAGCTCCCTAGGGGCTAGAGGCAATCAGCCCCAGCATTTT.

V and J are TRBV28 and TRBJ2-7; 8 nucleotides match TRBD1. V shed 5 bases and J 0 bases; nucleotides not matched to a gene: 3. Looked up from germline, CDR1 is MDHEN and CDR2 is SYDVKM. The CDR3 is 14 amino acids. The CDR3 spells CASSGTGASYEQYF. In nucleotides, the CDR3 is TGTGCCAGCAGTGGGACAGGAGCCTCCTACGAGCAGTACTTC.

The CDR3: CAWSWQGAMDEQFF. CDR3 DNA: TGTGCCTGGAGTTGGCAGGGGGCAATGGATGAGCAGTTCTTC. The chain carries TRBV30 and TRBJ2-1, with 8 bases lining up with TRBD1. V dropped 2 bases and J dropped 8; count of bases not matched to a gene: 8. The CDR3 sequence is 14 residues long. Per germline, CDR1 GTSNPN and CDR2 SVGIG (reference sequence).

The chain joins TRBV27 to TRBJ2-7; 8 nucleotides align to TRBD1. The germline gives CDR1 MNHEY, CDR2 SMNVEV (reference sequence). CDR3 length equals 13 residues. Losses at the gene ends were 3 bases for V and 4 bases for J; bases not matched to a gene: 2. The CDR3 nucleotides are TGTGCCAGCAGTTTGGACAGGGAGTACGAGCAGTACTTC. Translating gives CASSLDREYEQYF.

This clone appeared a few times. This sequence joins TRBV28 and TRBJ1-2, with TRBD1 identical over 8 bases. In germline, CDR1 is MDHEN, CDR2 SYDVKM. The V segment lost 3 bases and the J segment 7 bases; nucleotides outside the gene matches: 4. CDR3 length: 13 amino acids. CDR3 loop: CASSFQGAVGYTF. The DNA of the CDR3 is TGTGCCAGCAGTTTTCAGGGGGCTGTTGGCTACACCTTC.

J is TRBJ2-2 and V is TRBV2; D is uncertain. The CDR3 consists of 14 residues. The V end lost 8 bases, the J end lost 0 bases, and 10 bases lay between the germline ends. Germline assignment: CDR1 SNHLY and CDR2 FYNNEI. The CDR3, as DNA: TGTGCCAGCGCGACAAGAACGAACACCGGGGAGCTGTTTTTT. It yields the protein CASATRTNTGELFF.

The chain combines TRBV29-1 with TRBJ2-3; no reliable D call. Germline CDR1 and CDR2: SQVTM and ANQGSEA. Trimming took 2 bases from V and 2 from J, leaving 8 bases between them. The CDR3 runs to 13 residues. CDR3 coding DNA: TGCAGCGTTGAAATATCTGTCACAGATACGCAGTATTTT. It specifies CSVEISVTDTQYF.

The chain combines TRBV27 with TRBJ2-7; D is uncertain. V was clipped by 5 bases and J by 1 base, with 12 bases between them. The CDR3 extends over 14 amino acids. Looked up from germline, CDR1 is MNHEY and CDR2 is SMNVEV (reference sequence). In DNA form, the CDR3 reads TGTGCCAGCAGTCCCAACATCATTTCCTACGAGCAGTACTTC. It specifies CASSPNIISYEQYF.

This sequence joins TRBV18 and TRBJ1-1; 7 bases align to TRBD1. The CDR3 totals 14 residues. V lost 5 bases, J lost 0 bases, and 3 bases stayed unmatched. CDR1 and CDR2 (germline): KGHSH, LQKENI. DNA for the CDR3: TGTGCCAGCTCAAGGGACAGACTGAACACTGAAGCTTTCTTT. As protein: CASSRDRLNTEAFF.

This clone was recorded only once. The chain employs TRBV11-3 and TRBJ2-2, with 8 bases lining up with TRBD2. Trimming at V came to 1 base and at J to 6 bases, leaving 4 bases not matched to a gene. Germline V gene sequence: CDR1 SGHNT, CDR2 YENEEA. The CDR3 has 15 residues. This chain's CDR3 is CASSLGTSFAGELFF. For the CDR3, the DNA is TGTGCCAGCAGCTTAGGGACTAGCTTTGCCGGGGAGCTGTTTTTT.

This rearrangement joins TRBV27 to TRBJ2-3, with 7 positions matching TRBD2. The CDR3 is 16 amino acids. V trimming: 3 bases; J trimming: 2 bases; junction bases outside the gene matches: 8. Looked up from germline, CDR1 is MNHEY and CDR2 is SMNVEV (reference sequence). The CDR3 bases are TGTGCCAGCAGTTTTTCTTCGCGGGGGAACACAGATACGCAGTATTTT. It encodes CASSFSSRGNTDTQYF.

V is TRBV11-2 and J is TRBJ2-1, with 13 bases identical to TRBD2. The CDR3 runs to 15 residues. The germline CDR1 and CDR2 sequences are SGHAT and FQNNGV. After removal of 7 bases from V and 5 bases from J, the junction contained 5 bases not matched to a gene. CDR3 coding DNA: TGTGCCAGCACCCTACTAGCGGGAGGGAACAATGAGCAGTTCTTC. This sequence encodes CASTLLAGGNNEQFF.

The chain combines TRBV20-1 with TRBJ2-7; D is possibly TRBD2 (5 bases). Germline-derived CDR1 and CDR2 are DFQATT and SNEGSKA (reference sequence). The CDR3 is 11 amino acids. The ends were cut back, 8 bases at V and 6 bases at J, with 14 bases in the middle. The CDR3 reads CSLEGAVEQYF. In DNA form, the CDR3 reads TGCAGTCTAGAGGGAGCGGTCGAGCAGTACTTC.

The chain has TRBV6-5 and TRBJ1-2, with a tentative D call TRBD1 (6 bases). The CDR3 totals 15 residues. V was clipped by 4 bases and J by 7 bases, with 19 bases between them. Germline CDR1 is MNHEY and CDR2 is SVGAGI. The CDR3 here is CASSWQDRMASGYTF. As DNA, the CDR3 is TGTGCCAGCAGTTGGCAAGACAGGATGGCCTCTGGCTACACCTTC.

The genes are TRBV5-1 and TRBJ2-2; 11 nucleotides match TRBD1. From germline, CDR1 is SGHRS and CDR2 YFSETQ. J was trimmed by 5 bases and V by 3 bases; bases with no gene match: 3. The CDR3 covers 15 residues. CDR3 DNA: TGCGCCAGCAGCTGGGGACAGGGGGAAACCGGGGAGCTGTTTTTT. This gives the protein CASSWGQGETGELFF.

The chain carries TRBV6-5 and TRBJ1-1; TRBD1 is a possible D gene (6 bases). This CDR3 contains 13 residues. Trimming left V 7 bases short and J 0 bases short, with 9 bases between. The V gene's germline CDR1 is MNHEY and CDR2 SVGAGI. The CDR3 DNA follows: TGTGCCAGCATATGGACAGTGAACACTGAAGCTTTCTTT. Translation gives CASIWTVNTEAFF.

This chain joins TRBV30 and TRBJ2-2; tentatively, D is TRBD1 (5 bases). The CDR3 has 14 residues. Between the trimmed V and J ends, which lost 3 bases and 8 bases, there was a span of 16 bases. CDR1 is GTSNPN and CDR2 is SVGIG in the germline V gene (reference sequence). The CDR3 reads CAWSQRGRAGELFF. As DNA, the CDR3 is TGTGCCTGGAGCCAAAGGGGCAGGGCGGGGGAGCTGTTTTTT.

This clone was picked up a small number of times. The chain recombines TRBV4-3 with TRBJ1-2; D remains ambiguous. In germline, CDR1 is LGHNA, CDR2 YSLEER. The CDR3 spans 14 residues. Trimming stripped 7 bases from V and 4 bases from J, with 16 bases between. The chain's CDR3 is CASTPTVGAYGYTF. CDR3 sequence (DNA): TGCGCCAGCACGCCCACCGTGGGCGCCTATGGCTACACCTTC.

The V call is TRBV7-2, the J call TRBJ2-1; weak D call: TRBD1 (6 bases). Germline loops: CDR1 SGHTA, CDR2 FQGNSA. This CDR3 is 12 amino acids long. Trimming removed 6 bases from V and 10 bases from J, with 13 bases in between. CDR3 residues: CASSSQGYEQFF. The CDR3 DNA reads as TGTGCCAGCAGTTCTCAGGGGTACGAGCAGTTCTTC.

The V gene is TRBV4-3, the J gene TRBJ2-2, with no clear D. From germline, CDR1 is LGHNA and CDR2 YSLEER. V was pared by 0 bases and J by 6 bases, with 8 bases between. The CDR3 is 14 residues long. CDR3 sequence (DNA): TGCGCCAGCAGCCAAGACTTGGGCTCCGGGGAGCTGTTTTTT. Translating gives CASSQDLGSGELFF.

The rearrangement links TRBV12-3 or TRBV12-4 to TRBJ2-1, with no clear D. The CDR3 spans 13 residues. V dropped 6 bases and J dropped 9 bases, with 15 bases sitting between them. The CDR3, as DNA: TGTGCCAGCAGACCCGTAGTATCCGGTGAGCAGTTCTTC. It specifies CASRPVVSGEQFF.